This T cell receptor (beta chain) is from a study of blood T cells in healthy people across ages (dated by TCRdb to the mid-2010s). Regarding the research as a whole: In model experiments, template switching captured about one uniquely barcoded TCR beta cDNA molecule for every two T cells. Using the same blood draw, the study looked at two additional independent replicas of 1 million unique cDNA reads for two donors, one aged 18 to 30 and the other aged 80 or older. To avoid experimental bias, donors of different ages were spread randomly across the sequencing lanes. The study measured age-related changes in TCR beta repertoire diversity using deep sequencing normalized with unique cDNA molecular identifiers. Donors were grouped into four age groups: young (average 16 years), middle-aged (about 38), aged (about 60) and long-lived (about 90).

Taken from the germline V gene, the CDR1 and CDR2 loops are SGHTA and FQGTGA. The CDR3 contains 19 residues, cysteine and phenylalanine counted. The retained sequence is limited to the CDR3, 57 bases, with the frame set at the first base. Results the study describes overall, beyond this receptor: Compared with the aged group, the long-lived group had more naive CD4+ T cells, fewer expanded clones and increased TCR diversity, a pattern suggesting age selection. Estimates of total diversity based on one million sequenced T cells were regarded as lower bounds and as underestimates. There was a strong correlation between observed TCR beta diversity and the percentage of naive T cells measured by flow cytometry. Donor CMV infection status was unknown, potentially confounding age-related changes in expanded clonotypes. As age increased, observed TCR beta diversity per million T cells dropped in a roughly linear way, and a significant reduction was already evident by age about 40. Because profiling used bulk unsorted PBMCs, naive and antigen-experienced compartments could not be compared conclusively.

With respect to this clonotype: Its antigen specificity is not known. Compared with germline, one end of the junction differs, possibly owing to a read error.

The library was made by 5' RACE. The reads were generated on an Illumina HiSeq 2500. A second 7 to 11 cycle PCR used a sample-barcoded 5' primer and a J-beta primer mix. A unique molecular identifier was introduced onto each TCR beta cDNA molecule by a template-switch 5' adaptor carrying 12 random nucleotides. Each sample yielded at least 3 million CDR3-containing paired-end reads. First-strand cDNA was synthesized from all RNA with the Mint cDNA synthesis kit, primed by a TRBC-specific oligonucleotide. Following uracil-DNA glycosylase treatment, all cDNA underwent a first 18-cycle PCR with the universal primers M1SS and BC2_uni_R. As for the original processing: Normalization of each sample was performed by random selection of 1 million high-quality reads, each carrying a distinct molecular identifier. Reads with shared molecular identifiers were discarded instead of being binned into consensus sequences. MiTCR, set to a Q25 quality threshold and the strictest error-elimination algorithm, was used for CDR3 identification, clonotype clustering and error correction. A nonparametric unseen species model using Euler transformation provided a lower-bound estimate of total TCR beta diversity. In-frame beta chains were kept once TCRdb had trimmed the public reads at Q25 with fastp and called clones with MiXCR. One record per CDR3 amino acid sequence lists the most common genes and DNA. TCRdb's processing, not the authors', yielded these V and J calls. Within this sample are about 670,000 distinct CDR3 sequences, with 40% to 65% of them counted one time only. Roughly 14% of the sample belongs to the ten largest clones.

The 39 donors, aged roughly 6 to 95 years, were systemically healthy Caucasian individuals from Russia. Each donor gave about 11 milliliters of peripheral blood, drawn into EDTA-treated Vacutainer tubes. Ficoll-Paque density-gradient centrifugation was used to isolate PBMCs, with at least 7 million per sample. Total RNA, at least 5 micrograms per sample, was extracted from PBMCs with Trizol reagent. For every donor, an aliquot of PBMCs went through flow cytometry to measure the percentages of naive CD45RAhigh/CD27high T cells. The material sequenced was blood. The rearrangement combines TRBV7-3 with TRBJ2-7; TRBD2 aligns with 12 central bases. Matching the DNA end better, TRBJ2-4 makes the J call doubtful. The clonotype originates from a woman aged 80 or over in good health. The CDR3 corresponds to CASSLGGLAGGPSKSIQYF. The DNA sequence follows: TGTGCCAGCAGCTTGGGCGGGCTAGCGGGGGGGCCGTCCAAAAGCATTCAGTACTTC.